The rows below give T cell receptor beta chains drawn from one sample of a study of yellow fever vaccine responses in identical twins. MiXCR, run by TCRdb on the RT-PCR reads, gives a single entry per CDR3 protein. The sample lists approximately 9,600 distinct CDR3 sequences; roughly 80% were seen once. Material: T cells from blood (PBMCs), unsorted or a sorted subset (not recorded which), obtained before or after yellow fever vaccination (not recorded which). Receptors were obtained from a woman younger than 30 who received the yellow fever vaccine. Each CDR3 is given with its conserved first and last residue. The D gene is left open where the match is weak. Clone size is not always given. Where it is, it says once, few, many or a class for expanded clones.

CDR3aa,CDR3nt,abundance,d_gene,v_gene,j_gene
CSASSVAETQYF,TGCAGTGCTAGTTCAGTGGCGGAGACCCAGTACTTC,.,.,TRBV20-1,TRBJ2-5
CASNGQIYNEQFF,TGTGCCAGCAATGGACAGATCTACAATGAGCAGTTCTTC,.,.,TRBV6-1,TRBJ2-1
CASSTRQGYYNEQFF,TGTGCCAGTAGTACTAGACAGGGATACTACAATGAGCAGTTCTTC,.,TRBD1,TRBV19,TRBJ2-1
CASSMASASSYEQYF,TGTGCCAGCAGCATGGCGAGCGCGAGCTCCTACGAGCAGTACTTC,few,.,TRBV2,TRBJ2-7
CASSSGPSRGSGNTIYF,TGTGCCAGCAGCTCGGGACCGAGTCGTGGCTCTGGAAACACCATATATTTT,.,.,TRBV11-1,TRBJ1-3
CASSISGGNEQFF,TGTGCCAGTAGTATTTCAGGGGGCAATGAGCAGTTCTTC,.,TRBD1,TRBV19,TRBJ2-1
CASCWGNQPQHF,TGTGCCAGCTGCTGGGGGAATCAGCCCCAGCATTTT,.,.,TRBV7-2,TRBJ1-5
CASSQDPGMNTEAFF,TGTGCCAGCAGCCAAGATCCAGGGATGAACACTGAAGCTTTCTTT,.,.,TRBV3-1,TRBJ1-1
CASSYSGQGADTQYF,TGTGCCAGCAGTTACTCCGGACAGGGGGCAGATACGCAGTATTTT,.,TRBD1,TRBV6-5,TRBJ2-3
CASSQGLGVNPGELFF,TGCGCCAGCAGCCAAGGACTAGGGGTGAACCCCGGGGAGCTGTTTTTT,.,.,TRBV4-1,TRBJ2-2
CSAYPGRVDGYTF,TGCAGTGCTTACCCGGGAAGGGTGGATGGCTACACCTTC,.,.,TRBV20-1,TRBJ1-2
CASRDGRTSGYNEQFF,TGTGCCAGCAGGGATGGGAGGACTAGCGGTTACAATGAGCAGTTCTTC,.,TRBD2,TRBV11-3,TRBJ2-1
CASCDFGLAKNIQYF,TGTGCCAGCTGTGATTTTGGTCTAGCCAAAAACATTCAGTACTTC,.,.,TRBV2,TRBJ2-4
CASSQREHPDGYTF,TGCGCCAGCAGTCAAAGGGAACATCCGGATGGCTACACCTTC,few,.,TRBV23-1,TRBJ1-2
CASSLLGQSMNTEAFF,TGTGCCAGCAGTTTACTCGGACAGTCCATGAACACTGAAGCTTTCTTT,few,.,TRBV12-3/TRBV12-4,TRBJ1-1
CASSQNNEQFF,TGTGCCAGCAGCCAGAACAATGAGCAGTTCTTC,.,.,TRBV4-2,TRBJ2-1
CASDNYNEQFF,TGTGCCAGCGACAACTACAATGAGCAGTTCTTC,few,.,TRBV11-1,TRBJ2-1
CASRAPTGHHEAFF,TGTGCCAGCAGGGCCCCGACGGGACACCATGAAGCTTTCTTT,.,.,TRBV2,TRBJ1-1
CASSQNYEQYF,TGTGCCAGCAGCCAGAACTACGAGCAGTACTTC,.,.,TRBV16,TRBJ2-7
CSVEGTGSTEQFF,TGCAGCGTTGAAGGGACAGGGTCCACTGAGCAGTTCTTC,.,TRBD1,TRBV29-1,TRBJ2-1
CASSLSLAVSYNEQFF,TGCGCCAGCAGCTTGAGTCTAGCGGTCTCCTACAATGAGCAGTTCTTC,.,TRBD2,TRBV5-1,TRBJ2-1
CASSFTTGVHEQFF,TGTGCCAGCAGCTTCACAACCGGGGTCCATGAGCAGTTCTTC,.,.,TRBV11-1,TRBJ2-1
CASSGGQVYEQYF,TGTGCCAGCAGCGGGGGACAGGTCTACGAGCAGTACTTC,once,TRBD1,TRBV11-3,TRBJ2-7
CASSYSGPQETQYF,TGTGCCAGCAGTTACTCAGGCCCCCAAGAGACCCAGTACTTC,.,.,TRBV6-5,TRBJ2-5
CARQTTLSYEQYF,TGTGCCAGGCAGACCACGTTGTCCTACGAGCAGTACTTC,.,.,TRBV12-3/TRBV12-4,TRBJ2-7
CASQTRDRVSPLHF,TGTGCCAGCCAGACGCGGGACAGGGTTAGTCCCCTCCACTTT,once,TRBD1,TRBV25-1,TRBJ1-6
CASSTGLALEQYF,TGTGCCAGCAGCACCGGACTAGCCCTCGAGCAGTACTTC,.,TRBD2,TRBV5-4,TRBJ2-7
CASSRVPSGANIQYF,TGTGCCAGCAGCCGCGTACCGAGTGGGGCGAACATTCAGTACTTC,.,.,TRBV27,TRBJ2-4